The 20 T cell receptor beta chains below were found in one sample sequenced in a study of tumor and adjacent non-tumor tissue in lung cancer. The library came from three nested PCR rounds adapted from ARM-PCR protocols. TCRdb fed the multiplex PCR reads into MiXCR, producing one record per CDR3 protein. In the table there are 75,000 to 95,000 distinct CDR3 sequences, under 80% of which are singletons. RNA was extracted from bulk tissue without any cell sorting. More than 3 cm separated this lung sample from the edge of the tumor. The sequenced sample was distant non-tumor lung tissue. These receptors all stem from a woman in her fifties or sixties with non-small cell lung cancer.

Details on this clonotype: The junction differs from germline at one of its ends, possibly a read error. For the CDR3, the DNA is TGTGCCATCAGCGACTCCGGGACATGGACAAACACCGGGGAGTTGTTTTTT. Amino acid sequence: CAISDSGTWTNTGELFF. The chain couples TRBV10-3 to TRBJ2-2; perhaps TRBD1 as D (6 bases). There are 17 residues in the CDR3. CDR1 and CDR2 (germline): ENHRY, SYGVKD.

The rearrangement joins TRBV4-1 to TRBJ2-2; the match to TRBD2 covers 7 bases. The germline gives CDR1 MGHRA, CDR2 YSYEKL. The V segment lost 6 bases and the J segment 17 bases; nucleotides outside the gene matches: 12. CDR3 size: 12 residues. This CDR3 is CASREAGGSCFF. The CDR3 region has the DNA TGCGCCAGCAGGGAGGCCGGCGGGAGCTGCTTTTTT.

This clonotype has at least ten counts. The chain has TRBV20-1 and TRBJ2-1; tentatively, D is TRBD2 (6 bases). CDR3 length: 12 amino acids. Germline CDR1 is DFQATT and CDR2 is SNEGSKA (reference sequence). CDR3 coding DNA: TGCAGGGGGGTGGCGGGGAACAATGAGCAGTTCTTC. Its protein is CRGVAGNNEQFF.

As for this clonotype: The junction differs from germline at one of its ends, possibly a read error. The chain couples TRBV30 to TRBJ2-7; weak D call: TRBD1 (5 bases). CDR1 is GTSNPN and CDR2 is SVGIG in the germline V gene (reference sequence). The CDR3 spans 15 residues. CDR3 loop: CTWSPRTRVTYEQYF. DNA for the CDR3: TGTACCTGGAGCCCCCGCACCAGGGTGACCTACGAGCAGTACTTC.

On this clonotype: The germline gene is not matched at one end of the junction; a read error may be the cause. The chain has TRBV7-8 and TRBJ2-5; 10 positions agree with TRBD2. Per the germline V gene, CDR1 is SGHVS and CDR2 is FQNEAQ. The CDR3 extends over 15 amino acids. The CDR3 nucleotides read TGTACCAGCAGCTTCGGACTAGCGGCCCGAGAGACCCAGTACTTC. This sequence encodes CTSSFGLAARETQYF.

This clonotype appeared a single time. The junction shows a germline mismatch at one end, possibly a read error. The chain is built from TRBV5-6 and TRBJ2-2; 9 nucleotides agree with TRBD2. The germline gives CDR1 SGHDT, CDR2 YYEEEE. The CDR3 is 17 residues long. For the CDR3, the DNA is TGTGCCAGCAGCTTGGAAGGTAGCGGGAGAAGTACCGGGGAGCTGTCTTTT. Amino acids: CASSLEGSGRSTGELSF.

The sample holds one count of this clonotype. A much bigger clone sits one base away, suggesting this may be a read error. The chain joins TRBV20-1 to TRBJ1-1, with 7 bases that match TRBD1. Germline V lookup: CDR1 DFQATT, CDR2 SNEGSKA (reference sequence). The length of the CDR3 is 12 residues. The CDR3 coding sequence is TGCACTGCTAGAACAGGGGACACTGAAGCTTTCTTT. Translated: CTARTGDTEAFF.

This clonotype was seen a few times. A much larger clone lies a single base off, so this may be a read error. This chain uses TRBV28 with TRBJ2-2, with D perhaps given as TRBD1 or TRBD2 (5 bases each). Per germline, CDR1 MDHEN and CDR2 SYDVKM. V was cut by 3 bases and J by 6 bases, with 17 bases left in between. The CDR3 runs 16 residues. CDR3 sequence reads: CASSFVGTVTSGELFF. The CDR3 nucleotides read TGTGCCAGCAGTTTTGTTGGGACGGTTACGTCCGGGGAGCTGTTTTTT.

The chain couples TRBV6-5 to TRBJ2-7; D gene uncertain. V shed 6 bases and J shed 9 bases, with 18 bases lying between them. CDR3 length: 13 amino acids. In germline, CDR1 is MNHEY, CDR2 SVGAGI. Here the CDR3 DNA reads TGTGCCAGCAGACCAGCCAGGAGCAGTGGGCAGTACTTC. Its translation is CASRPARSSGQYF.

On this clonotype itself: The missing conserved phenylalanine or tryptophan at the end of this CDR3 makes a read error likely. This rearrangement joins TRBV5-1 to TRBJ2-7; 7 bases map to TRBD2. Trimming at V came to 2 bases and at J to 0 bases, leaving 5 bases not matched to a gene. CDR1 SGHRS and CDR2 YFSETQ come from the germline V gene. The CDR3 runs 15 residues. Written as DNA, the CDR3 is TGCGCCAGCAGCTTTCTAGCGGAGCCCTCCTACGAGCAGTACTTG. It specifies CASSFLAEPSYEQYL.

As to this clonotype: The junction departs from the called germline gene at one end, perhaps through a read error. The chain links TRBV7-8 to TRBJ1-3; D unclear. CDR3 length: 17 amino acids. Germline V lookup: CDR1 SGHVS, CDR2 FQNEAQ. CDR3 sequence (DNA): TGTGCCAGCATCTTAGCAAGGGCTGTTTTCTCTGGAAACACCATATATTTT. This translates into CASILARAVFSGNTIYF.

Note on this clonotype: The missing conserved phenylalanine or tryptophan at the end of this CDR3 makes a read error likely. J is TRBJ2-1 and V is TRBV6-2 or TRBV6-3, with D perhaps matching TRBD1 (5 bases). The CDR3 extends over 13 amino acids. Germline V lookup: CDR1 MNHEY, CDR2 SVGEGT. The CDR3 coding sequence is TGTGTCAGCAGAGGTCACACAGGCGATGAGCAGTTCCTC. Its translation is CVSRGHTGDEQFL.

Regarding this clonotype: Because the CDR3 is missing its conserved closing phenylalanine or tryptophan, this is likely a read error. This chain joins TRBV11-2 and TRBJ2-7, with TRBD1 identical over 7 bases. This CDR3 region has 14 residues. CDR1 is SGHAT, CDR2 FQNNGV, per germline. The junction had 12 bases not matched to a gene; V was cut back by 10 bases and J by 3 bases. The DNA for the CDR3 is TGTGCCAACAACTCAGTTAGGGACAGCTACGAGCAGTACATC. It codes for CANNSVRDSYEQYI.

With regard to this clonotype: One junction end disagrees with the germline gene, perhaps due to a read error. CDR3 amino acids: CASSSGHGAYNEPVF. The CDR3 DNA reads as TGTGCCAGCAGTTCCGGACATGGGGCCTACAATGAGCCCGTCTTC. The chain couples TRBV5-8 to TRBJ2-1; perhaps TRBD1 as D (5 bases). The CDR3 is made up of 15 amino acids. CDR1 is SGHTS and CDR2 is YDEGEE in the germline V gene.

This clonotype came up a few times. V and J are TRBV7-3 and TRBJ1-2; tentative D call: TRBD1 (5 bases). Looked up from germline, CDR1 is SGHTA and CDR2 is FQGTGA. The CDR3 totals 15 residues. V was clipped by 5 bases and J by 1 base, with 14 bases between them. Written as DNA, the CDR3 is TGTGCCAGCAGCCCGGACTCAGGGAGTAACTATGGCTACACCTTC. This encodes CASSPDSGSNYGYTF.

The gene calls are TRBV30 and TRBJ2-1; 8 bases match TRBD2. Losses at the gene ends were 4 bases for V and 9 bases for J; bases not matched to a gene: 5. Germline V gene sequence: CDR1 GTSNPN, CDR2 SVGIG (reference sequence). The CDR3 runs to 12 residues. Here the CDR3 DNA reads TGTGCCTGGATGAGACTAGCGTTTGAGCAGTTCTTC. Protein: CAWMRLAFEQFF.

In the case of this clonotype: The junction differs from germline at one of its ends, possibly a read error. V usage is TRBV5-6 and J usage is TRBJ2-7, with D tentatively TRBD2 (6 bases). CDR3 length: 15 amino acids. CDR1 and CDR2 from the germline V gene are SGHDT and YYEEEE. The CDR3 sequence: CGSSYTRGKGYEQYF. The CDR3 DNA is TGTGGCAGCAGCTACACACGGGGGAAGGGCTACGAGCAGTACTTC. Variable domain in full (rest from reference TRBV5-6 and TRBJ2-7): DAGVTQSPTHLIKTRGQQVTLRCSPKSGHDTVSWYQQALGQGPQFIFQYYEEEERQRGNFPDRFSGHQFPNYSSELNVNALLLGDSALYLCGSSYTRGKGYEQYFGPGTRLTVT.

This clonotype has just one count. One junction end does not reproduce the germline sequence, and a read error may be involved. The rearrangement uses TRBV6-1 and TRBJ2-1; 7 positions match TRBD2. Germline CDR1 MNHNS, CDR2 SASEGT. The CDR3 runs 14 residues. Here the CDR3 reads CSSSSRIAGNEQFF. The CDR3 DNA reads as TGTTCCAGCAGTAGTCGGATAGCGGGTAATGAGCAGTTCTTC.

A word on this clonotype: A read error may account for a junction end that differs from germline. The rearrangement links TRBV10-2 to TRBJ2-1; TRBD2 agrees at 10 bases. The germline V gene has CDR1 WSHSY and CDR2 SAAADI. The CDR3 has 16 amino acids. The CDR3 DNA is TGCGCCAGCAGTGATACCGGGACTAGCGAGACCGATGAGCAATTCTTC. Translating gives CASSDTGTSETDEQFF.

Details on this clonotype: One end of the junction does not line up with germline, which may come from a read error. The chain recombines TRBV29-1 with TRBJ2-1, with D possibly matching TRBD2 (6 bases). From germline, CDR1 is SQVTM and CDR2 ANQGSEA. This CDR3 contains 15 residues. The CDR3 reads CSVERSGSSYNEQFF. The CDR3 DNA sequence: TGCAGCGTTGAACGGTCCGGGAGTTCCTACAATGAACAGTTCTTC.